This T cell receptor (beta chain) comes out of a study of blood T cell repertoires in COVID-19. The wider study: Sample material is recorded as cDNA or gDNA derived from T cells, B-cell-depleted T cells, or PBMCs.

This CDR3 region has 15 residues. CDR1 and CDR2 (germline): ENHRY, SYGVKD. Trimming took 6 bases from V and 6 from J; bases not matched to a gene: 6. In the study's own analysis: Reference gene primer amplification gave nucleated cell count estimates. The method was immunoSEQ multiplex PCR; TCRdb's version includes in-frame clones alone and lacks a portion of them. V and J calls and clone size are as listed in that table; D and trimming were resolved from the DNA. The table shows about 36,000 clones, with over 65% occurring only once. The clonotype comes from a man in his 60s with active COVID-19. Specimen: peripheral blood. The genes are TRBV10-3 and TRBJ2-3; 13 bases map to TRBD2. The CDR3 region has the DNA TGTGCCATCAGAGGGACTAGCGGGACTCGGGATACGCAGTATTTT. It encodes CAIRGTSGTRDTQYF.